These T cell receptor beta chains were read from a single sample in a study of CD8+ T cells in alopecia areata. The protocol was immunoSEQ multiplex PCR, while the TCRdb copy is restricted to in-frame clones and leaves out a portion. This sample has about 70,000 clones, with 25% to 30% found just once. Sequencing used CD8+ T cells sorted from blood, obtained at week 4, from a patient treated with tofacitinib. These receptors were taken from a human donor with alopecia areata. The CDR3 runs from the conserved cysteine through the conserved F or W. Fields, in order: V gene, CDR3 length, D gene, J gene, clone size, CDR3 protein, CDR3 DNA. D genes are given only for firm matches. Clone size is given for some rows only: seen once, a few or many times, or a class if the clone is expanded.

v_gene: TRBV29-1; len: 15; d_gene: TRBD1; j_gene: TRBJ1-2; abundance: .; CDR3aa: CSVMGQGGSNYGYTF; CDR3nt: TGCAGCGTTATGGGACAGGGGGGTTCTAACTATGGCTACACCTTC
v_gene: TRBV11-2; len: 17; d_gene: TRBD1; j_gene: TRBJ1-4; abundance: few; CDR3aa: CASSRDRDRGFREKLFF; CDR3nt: TGTGCCAGCAGCCGCGACCGGGACAGGGGGTTCCGTGAAAAACTGTTTTTT
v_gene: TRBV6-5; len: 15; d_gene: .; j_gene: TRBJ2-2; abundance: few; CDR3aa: CASSYLEPNTGELFF; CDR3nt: TGTGCCAGCAGTTACCTAGAACCGAACACCGGGGAGCTGTTTTTT
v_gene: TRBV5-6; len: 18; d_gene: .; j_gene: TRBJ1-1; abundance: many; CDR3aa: CASSLMVASGTLNTEAFF; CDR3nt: TGTGCCAGCAGCTTGATGGTGGCTTCCGGGACACTGAACACTGAAGCTTTCTTT
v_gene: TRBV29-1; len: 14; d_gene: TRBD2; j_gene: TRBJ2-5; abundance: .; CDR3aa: CSVGLAGGLETQYF; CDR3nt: TGCAGCGTTGGGCTAGCGGGAGGGCTGGAGACCCAGTACTTC
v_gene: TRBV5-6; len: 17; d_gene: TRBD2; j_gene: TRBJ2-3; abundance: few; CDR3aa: CASSLGGLAGFTDTQYF; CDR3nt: TGTGCCAGCAGCCTTGGAGGACTAGCGGGTTTCACAGATACGCAGTATTTT
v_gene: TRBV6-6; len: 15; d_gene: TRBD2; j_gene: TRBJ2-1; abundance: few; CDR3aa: CASSTGLAGANEQFF; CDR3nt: TGTGCCAGCAGTACCGGACTAGCGGGAGCTAATGAGCAGTTCTTC
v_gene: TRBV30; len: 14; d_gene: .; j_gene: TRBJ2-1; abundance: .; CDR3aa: CAWSWVAFNNEQFF; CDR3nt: TGTGCCTGGAGCTGGGTAGCCTTTAACAATGAGCAGTTCTTC
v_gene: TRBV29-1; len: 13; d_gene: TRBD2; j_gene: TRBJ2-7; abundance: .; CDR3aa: CSVRTSGHYEQYF; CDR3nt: TGCAGCGTTAGGACTAGCGGACACTACGAGCAGTACTTC
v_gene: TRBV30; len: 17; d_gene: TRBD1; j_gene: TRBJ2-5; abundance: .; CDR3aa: CAWSDTGDDGDQETQYF; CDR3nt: TGTGCCTGGAGTGATACAGGGGATGATGGGGACCAAGAGACCCAGTACTTC
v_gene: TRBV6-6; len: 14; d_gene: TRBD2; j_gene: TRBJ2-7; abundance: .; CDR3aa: CASNGLAGGYEQYF; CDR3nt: TGTGCCAGCAATGGACTAGCGGGAGGGTACGAGCAGTACTTC
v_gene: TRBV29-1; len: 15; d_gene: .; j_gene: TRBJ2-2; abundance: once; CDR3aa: CSVVMSQMNTGELFF; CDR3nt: TGCAGCGTTGTTATGAGTCAGATGAACACCGGGGAGCTGTTTTTT
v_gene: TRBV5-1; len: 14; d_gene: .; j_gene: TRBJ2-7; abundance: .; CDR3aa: CASSHRDQGHEQYF; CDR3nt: TGCGCCAGCAGCCACCGGGACCAGGGTCACGAGCAGTACTTC